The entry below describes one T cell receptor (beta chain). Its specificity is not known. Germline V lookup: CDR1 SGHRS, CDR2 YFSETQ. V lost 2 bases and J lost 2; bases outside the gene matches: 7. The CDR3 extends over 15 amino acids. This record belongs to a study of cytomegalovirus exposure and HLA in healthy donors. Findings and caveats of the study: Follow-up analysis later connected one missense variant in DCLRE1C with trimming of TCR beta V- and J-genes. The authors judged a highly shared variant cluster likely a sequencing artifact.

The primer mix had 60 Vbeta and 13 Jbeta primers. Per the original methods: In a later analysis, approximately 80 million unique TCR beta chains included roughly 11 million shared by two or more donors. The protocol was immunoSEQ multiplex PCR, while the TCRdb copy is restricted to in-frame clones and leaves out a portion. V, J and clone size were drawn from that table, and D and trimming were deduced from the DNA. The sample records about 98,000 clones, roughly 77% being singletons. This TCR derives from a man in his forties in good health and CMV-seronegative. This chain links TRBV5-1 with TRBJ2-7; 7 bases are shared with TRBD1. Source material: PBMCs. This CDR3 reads CASSLQGRGPYEQYF. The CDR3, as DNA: TGCGCCAGCAGCTTACAGGGGCGTGGACCCTACGAGCAGTACTTC.